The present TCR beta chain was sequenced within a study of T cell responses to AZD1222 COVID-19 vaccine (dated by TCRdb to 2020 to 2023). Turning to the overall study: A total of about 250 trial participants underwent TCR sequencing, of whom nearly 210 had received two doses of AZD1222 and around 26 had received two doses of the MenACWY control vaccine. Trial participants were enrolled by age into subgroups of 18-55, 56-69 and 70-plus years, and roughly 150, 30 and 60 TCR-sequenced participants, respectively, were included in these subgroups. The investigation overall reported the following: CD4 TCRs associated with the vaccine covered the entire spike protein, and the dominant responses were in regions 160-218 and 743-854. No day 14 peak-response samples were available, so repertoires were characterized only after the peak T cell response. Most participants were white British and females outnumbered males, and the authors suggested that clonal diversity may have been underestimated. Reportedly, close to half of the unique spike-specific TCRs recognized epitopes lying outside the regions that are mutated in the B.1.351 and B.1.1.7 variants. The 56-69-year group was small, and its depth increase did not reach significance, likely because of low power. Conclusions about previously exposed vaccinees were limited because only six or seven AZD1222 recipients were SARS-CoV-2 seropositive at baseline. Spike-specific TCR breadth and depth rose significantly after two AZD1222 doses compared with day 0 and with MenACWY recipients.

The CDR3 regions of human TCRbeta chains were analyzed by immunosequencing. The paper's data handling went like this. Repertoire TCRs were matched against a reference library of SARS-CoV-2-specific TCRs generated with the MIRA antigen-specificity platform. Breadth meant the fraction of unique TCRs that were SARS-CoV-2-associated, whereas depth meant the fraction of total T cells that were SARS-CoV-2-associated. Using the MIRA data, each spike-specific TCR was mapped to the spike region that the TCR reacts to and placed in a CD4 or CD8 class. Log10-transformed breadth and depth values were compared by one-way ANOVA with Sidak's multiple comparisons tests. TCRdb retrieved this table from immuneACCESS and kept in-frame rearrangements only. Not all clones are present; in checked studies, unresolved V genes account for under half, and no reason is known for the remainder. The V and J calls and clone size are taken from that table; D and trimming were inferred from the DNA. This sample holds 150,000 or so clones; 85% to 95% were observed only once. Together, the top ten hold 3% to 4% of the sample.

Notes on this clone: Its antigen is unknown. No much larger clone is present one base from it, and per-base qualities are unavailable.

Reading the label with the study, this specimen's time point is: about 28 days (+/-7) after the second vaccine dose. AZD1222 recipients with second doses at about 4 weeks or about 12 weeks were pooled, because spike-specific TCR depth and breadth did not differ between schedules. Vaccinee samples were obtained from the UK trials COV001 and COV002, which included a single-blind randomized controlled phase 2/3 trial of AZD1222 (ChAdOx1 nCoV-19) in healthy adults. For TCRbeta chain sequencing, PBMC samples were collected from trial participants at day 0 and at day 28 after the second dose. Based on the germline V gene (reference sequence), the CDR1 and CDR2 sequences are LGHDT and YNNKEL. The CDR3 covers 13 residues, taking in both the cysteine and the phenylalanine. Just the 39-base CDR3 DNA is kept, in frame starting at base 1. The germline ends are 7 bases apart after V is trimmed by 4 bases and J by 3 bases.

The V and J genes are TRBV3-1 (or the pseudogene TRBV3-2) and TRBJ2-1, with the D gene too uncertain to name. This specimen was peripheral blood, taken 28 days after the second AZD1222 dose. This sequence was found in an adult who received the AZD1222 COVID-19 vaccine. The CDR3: CASSLSSYNEQFF. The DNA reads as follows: TGTGCCAGCAGCCTCTCAAGCTACAATGAGCAGTTCTTC.